This TCR beta chain was sequenced for a study of siplizumab effects on memory and regulatory T cells. Sequencing used immunoSEQ multiplex PCR; TCRdb keeps in-frame clones, though not all of them. The table has some 120,000 clones, around 94% seen once; the top ten hold around 1.7%. This TCR was recovered from a human donor in good health. The sequencing input was non-Treg CD4+ T cells sorted from blood.

The DNA for the CDR3 is TGTGCCAGCAGCTTAGATATCAGAAACTATGGCTACACCTTC. Its translation is CASSLDIRNYGYTF. The rearrangement uses TRBV11-2 and TRBJ1-2; no clear D gene. CDR3 size: 14 residues. The V end was cut by 0 bases, the J end by 2 bases, with 7 bases between. The germline V gene encodes CDR1 SGHAT and CDR2 FQNNGV.